This entry features one TCR beta chain sequence. The data derive from a study of blood T cell repertoires in COVID-19. Looking at the study overall: From the United States, Italy and Spain came samples of acute and convalescent COVID-19.

With 5 bases removed from V and 5 bases from J, the gap between germline ends came to 7 bases. The CDR3 has 12 amino acids. Per the study methods: Reference gene primer amplification yielded estimated nucleated cell counts. Libraries were prepared by immunoSEQ multiplex PCR; TCRdb keeps only in-frame clonotypes and omits some of them. D and trimming were read from the DNA, whereas the V and J calls and clone size are those reported in that table. The sample has about 90,000 clones; approximately 89% are singletons. The sample consisted of peripheral blood. This chain links TRBV12-3 or TRBV12-4 with TRBJ2-1; no firm D call. The TCR originated in a human donor with active COVID-19. The donor label of this sample is uncertain. The CDR3 nucleotides read TGTGCCAGCAGTCGCGCGAACAATGAGCAGTTCTTC. Amino acid sequence: CASSRANNEQFF.